The clone carrying this TCR beta chain appeared a single time. Its specificity is unknown. The sample is drawn from a study of Ad26.COV2.S vaccination and SARS-CoV-2 variants. Study-wide context: Sample donor was a member of the COV1001 Ad26.COV2.S trial arm.

Specified treatment: approximately 18 received Ad26.COV2.S at low or high dose, single or two shots; 5 received placebo; per-sample allocation not given. Samples were taken on day 63 after the first vaccine or placebo injection. This adult donor, from Boston, was 18-55 years old. An Ad26 vector expressing Wuhan-strain SARS-CoV-2 spike served as the vaccine. Study-level points and caveats: Placebo recipients showed lower spike-specific TCR breadth than vaccinees.

Clones were read by immunoSEQ multiplex PCR, and TCRdb kept only the in-frame ones, dropping some. The table lists some 290,000 clones, around 81% of them singletons. This TCR was sampled from a person between 18 and 65 years old who received the Ad26.COV2.S COVID-19 vaccine or a placebo. The sample consisted of peripheral blood, taken in a trial of Ad26.COV2.S vaccine versus placebo.

The DNA of the CDR3 is TGTGCCAGCAGCTCGGACGGCTACGAGCAGTACTTC. It translates to CASSSDGYEQYF. This chain links TRBV11-3 with TRBJ2-7; D gene uncertain. The V end lost 4 bases, the J end lost 3 bases, and 7 bases lay between the germline ends. This CDR3 has 12 amino acids. Germline V gene data show CDR1 as SGHNT and CDR2 as YENEEA.